This TCR beta chain derives from a study of regulatory T cells in long-lasting Graves disease. In its sample, this clonotype was seen many times. The authors built TCR beta libraries using iRepertoire HTBI primers and Arm-PCR of CDR3 regions. TCRdb fed the multiplex PCR reads into MiXCR, producing one record per CDR3 protein. The top ten hold more than 15% of the sample, which has 350,000 to 550,000 distinct CDR3 sequences, about 15% seen once. Time point in this sample: newly diagnosed GD, antithyroid drugs for less than 3 months. After RNA was extracted from PBMCs, the TCR library was made from it. These same data were also listed under a study on T cells in Graves' hyperthyroidism and ophthalmopathy.

The source of this sequence is a woman in her 50s with Graves disease. The sequenced sample was peripheral blood mononuclear cells (PBMCs), obtained at new diagnosis, from a patient treated with antithyroid drugs.

Here the CDR3 reads CASSARTGGNSPLHF. CDR3 DNA: TGTGCCAGCAGTGCCCGGACAGGGGGAAATTCACCCCTCCACTTT. V usage is TRBV12-3 or TRBV12-4 and J usage is TRBJ1-6; 10 bases line up with TRBD1. This CDR3 is 15 amino acids long. The junction had 5 bases not matched to a gene; V was cut back by 5 bases and J by 7 bases.